This T cell receptor beta chain was sequenced during a study of cytomegalovirus exposure and HLA in healthy donors. Study-wide points: With high specificity and sensitivity, the classifier reportedly diagnosed cytomegalovirus status. A subsequent analysis found that TCR clusters from the first cohort also tended to co-occur in the approximately 130 validation repertoires, with approximately 95% of cluster scores above 0. Overall, approximately 150 TCR beta chains were annotated as cytomegalovirus-associated. A few chains tied to CMV proved CMV antigen-specific in vitro.

Germline V lookup: CDR1 LGHNA, CDR2 YNFKEQ. With V trimmed by 0 bases and J by 6 bases, 2 bases remained unmatched. The CDR3 extends over 15 amino acids. Libraries were prepared by immunoSEQ multiplex PCR; TCRdb keeps only in-frame clonotypes and omits some of them. The sample yields approximately 140,000 clones, just over 85% seen once. Turning to this clone: Its antigen is not identified.

This clonotype was obtained from a woman in her late teens or twenties in good health and CMV-seropositive. The chain uses TRBV4-2 and TRBJ1-6; the match to TRBD1 covers 7 bases. The sample taken for sequencing was PBMCs. The CDR3 DNA is TGTGCCAGCAGCCAAGATGGACAGGCTAATTCACCCCTCCACTTT. It is translated as CASSQDGQANSPLHF.